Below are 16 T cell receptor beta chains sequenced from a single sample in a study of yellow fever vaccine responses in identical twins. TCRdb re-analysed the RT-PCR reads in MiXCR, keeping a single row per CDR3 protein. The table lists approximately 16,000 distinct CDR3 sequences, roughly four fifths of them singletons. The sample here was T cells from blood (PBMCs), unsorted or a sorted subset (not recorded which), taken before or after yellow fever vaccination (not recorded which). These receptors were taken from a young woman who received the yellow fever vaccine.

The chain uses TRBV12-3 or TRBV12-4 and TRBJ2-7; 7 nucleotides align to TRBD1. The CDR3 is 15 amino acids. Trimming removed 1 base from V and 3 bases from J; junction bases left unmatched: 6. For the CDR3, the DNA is TGTGCCAGCAGTTTAGACAGGGGTACCGGCTACGAGCAGTACTTC. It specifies CASSLDRGTGYEQYF.

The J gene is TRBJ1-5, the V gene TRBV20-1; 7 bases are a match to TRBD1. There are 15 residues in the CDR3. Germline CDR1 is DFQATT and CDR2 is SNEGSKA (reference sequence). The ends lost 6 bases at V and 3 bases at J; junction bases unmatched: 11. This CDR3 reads CSALSRTGNNQPQHF. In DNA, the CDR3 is TGCAGTGCCCTGTCCCGGACAGGAAACAATCAGCCCCAGCATTTT.

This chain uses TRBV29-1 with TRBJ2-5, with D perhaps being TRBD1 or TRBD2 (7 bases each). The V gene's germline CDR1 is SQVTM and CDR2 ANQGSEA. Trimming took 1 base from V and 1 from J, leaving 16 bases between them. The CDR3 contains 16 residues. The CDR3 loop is CSVEGGRGQIQETQYF. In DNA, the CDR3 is TGCAGCGTTGAAGGGGGGAGGGGACAGATCCAAGAGACCCAGTACTTC.

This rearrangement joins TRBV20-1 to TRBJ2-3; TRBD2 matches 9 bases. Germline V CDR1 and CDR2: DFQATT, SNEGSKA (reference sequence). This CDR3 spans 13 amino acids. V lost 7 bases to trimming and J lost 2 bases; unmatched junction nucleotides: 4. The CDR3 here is CSGLAGITDTQYF. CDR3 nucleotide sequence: TGCAGTGGCCTAGCGGGGATCACAGATACGCAGTATTTT.

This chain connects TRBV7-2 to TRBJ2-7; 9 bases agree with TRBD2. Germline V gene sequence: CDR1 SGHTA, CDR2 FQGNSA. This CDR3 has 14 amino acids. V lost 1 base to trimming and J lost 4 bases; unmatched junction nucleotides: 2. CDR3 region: CASSLVAGVYEQYF. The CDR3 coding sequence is TGTGCCAGCAGCTTAGTAGCGGGAGTTTACGAGCAGTACTTC.

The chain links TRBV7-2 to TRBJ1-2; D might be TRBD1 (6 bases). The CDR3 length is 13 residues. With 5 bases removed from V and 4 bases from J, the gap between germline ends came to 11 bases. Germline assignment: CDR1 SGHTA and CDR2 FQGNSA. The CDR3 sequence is CASSRDRRYGYTF. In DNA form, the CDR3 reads TGTGCCAGCAGCCGTGACAGGCGCTATGGCTACACCTTC. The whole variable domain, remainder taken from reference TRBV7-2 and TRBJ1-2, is GAGVSQSPSNKVTEKGKDVELRCDPISGHTALYWYRQSLGQGLEFLIYFQGNSAPDKSGLPSDRFSAERTGGSVSTLTIQRTQQEDSAVYLCASSRDRRYGYTFGSGTRLTVV.

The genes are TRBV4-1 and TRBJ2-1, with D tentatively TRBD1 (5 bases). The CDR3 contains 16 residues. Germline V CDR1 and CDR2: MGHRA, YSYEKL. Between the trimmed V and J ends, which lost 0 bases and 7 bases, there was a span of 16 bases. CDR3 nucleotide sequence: TGCGCCAGCAGCCAAGATGGGTGGGGCCTGGGGAATGAGCAGTTCTTC. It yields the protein CASSQDGWGLGNEQFF.

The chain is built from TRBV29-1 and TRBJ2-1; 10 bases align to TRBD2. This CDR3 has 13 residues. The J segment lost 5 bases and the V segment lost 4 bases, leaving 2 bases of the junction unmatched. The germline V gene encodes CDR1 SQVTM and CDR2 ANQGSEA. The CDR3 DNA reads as TGCAGCGTTGGAGGGACTAGCGACAATGAGCAGTTCTTC. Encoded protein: CSVGGTSDNEQFF.

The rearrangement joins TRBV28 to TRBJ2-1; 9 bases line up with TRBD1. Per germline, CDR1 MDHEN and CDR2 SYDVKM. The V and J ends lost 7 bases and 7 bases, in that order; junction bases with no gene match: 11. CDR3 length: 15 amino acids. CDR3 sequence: CASKPQGAPANEQFF. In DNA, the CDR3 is TGTGCCAGCAAACCACAGGGGGCGCCGGCTAATGAGCAGTTCTTC.

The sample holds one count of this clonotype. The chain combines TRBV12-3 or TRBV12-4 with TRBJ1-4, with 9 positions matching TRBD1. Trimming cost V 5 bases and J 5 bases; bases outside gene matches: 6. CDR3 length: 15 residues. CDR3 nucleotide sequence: TGTGCCAGCAGTCCCACAGGGGGCCTCAATGAAAAACTGTTTTTT. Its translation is CASSPTGGLNEKLFF.

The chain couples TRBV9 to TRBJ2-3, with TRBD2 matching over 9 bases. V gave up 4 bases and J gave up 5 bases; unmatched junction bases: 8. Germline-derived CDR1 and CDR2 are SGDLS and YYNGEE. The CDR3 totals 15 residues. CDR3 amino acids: CASSPIAGVVDTQYF. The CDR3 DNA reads TGTGCCAGCAGCCCTATAGCGGGAGTTGTAGATACGCAGTATTTT.

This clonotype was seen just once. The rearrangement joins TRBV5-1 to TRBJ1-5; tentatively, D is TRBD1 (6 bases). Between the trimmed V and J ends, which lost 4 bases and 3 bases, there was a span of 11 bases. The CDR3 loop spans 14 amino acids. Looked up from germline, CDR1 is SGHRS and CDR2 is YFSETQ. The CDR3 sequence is CASSRRGVNQPQHF. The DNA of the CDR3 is TGCGCCAGCAGCCGGAGGGGGGTCAATCAGCCCCAGCATTTT.

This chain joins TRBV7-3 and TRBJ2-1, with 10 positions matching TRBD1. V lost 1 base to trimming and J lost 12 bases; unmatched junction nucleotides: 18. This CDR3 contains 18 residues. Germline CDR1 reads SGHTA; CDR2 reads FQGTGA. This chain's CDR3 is CASSLKSTGTGVVKWQFF. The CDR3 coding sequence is TGTGCCAGCAGCTTAAAATCAACCGGGACAGGGGTCGTTAAGTGGCAGTTCTTC.

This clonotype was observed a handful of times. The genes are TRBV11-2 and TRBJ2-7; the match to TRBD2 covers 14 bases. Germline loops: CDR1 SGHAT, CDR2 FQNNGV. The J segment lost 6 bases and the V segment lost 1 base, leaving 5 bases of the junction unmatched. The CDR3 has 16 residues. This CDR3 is CASSLVMGLAGVEQYF. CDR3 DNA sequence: TGTGCCAGCAGCTTAGTAATGGGACTAGCGGGAGTCGAGCAGTACTTC.

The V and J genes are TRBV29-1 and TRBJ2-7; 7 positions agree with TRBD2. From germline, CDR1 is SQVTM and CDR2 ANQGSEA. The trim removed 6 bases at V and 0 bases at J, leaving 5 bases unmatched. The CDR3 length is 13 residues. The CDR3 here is CSVPRGDSYEQYF. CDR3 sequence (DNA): TGCAGCGTACCACGGGGGGACTCCTACGAGCAGTACTTC.

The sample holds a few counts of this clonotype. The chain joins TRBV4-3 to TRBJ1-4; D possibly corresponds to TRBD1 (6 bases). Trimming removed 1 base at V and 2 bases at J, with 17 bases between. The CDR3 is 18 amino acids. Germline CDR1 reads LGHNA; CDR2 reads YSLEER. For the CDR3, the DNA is TGCGCCAGCAGCCAAGTTAACAGGGAATTTTGGACTAATGAAAAACTGTTTTTT. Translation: CASSQVNREFWTNEKLFF.